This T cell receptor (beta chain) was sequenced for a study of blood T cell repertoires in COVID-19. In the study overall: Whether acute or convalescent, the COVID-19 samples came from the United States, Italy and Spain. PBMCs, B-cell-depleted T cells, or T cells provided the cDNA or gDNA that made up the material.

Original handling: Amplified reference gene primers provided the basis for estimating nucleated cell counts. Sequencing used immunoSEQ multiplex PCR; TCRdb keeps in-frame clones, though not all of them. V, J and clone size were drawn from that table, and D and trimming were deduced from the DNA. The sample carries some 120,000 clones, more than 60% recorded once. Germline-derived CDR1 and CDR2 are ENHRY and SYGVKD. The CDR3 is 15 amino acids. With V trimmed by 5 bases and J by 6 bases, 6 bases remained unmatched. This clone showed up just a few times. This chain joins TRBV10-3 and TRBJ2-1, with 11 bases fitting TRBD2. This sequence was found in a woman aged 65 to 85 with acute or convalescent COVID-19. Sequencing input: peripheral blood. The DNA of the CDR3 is TGTGCCATCAGTCTCACTAGCGGGGGAGTCAATGAGCAGTTCTTC. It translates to CAISLTSGGVNEQFF.